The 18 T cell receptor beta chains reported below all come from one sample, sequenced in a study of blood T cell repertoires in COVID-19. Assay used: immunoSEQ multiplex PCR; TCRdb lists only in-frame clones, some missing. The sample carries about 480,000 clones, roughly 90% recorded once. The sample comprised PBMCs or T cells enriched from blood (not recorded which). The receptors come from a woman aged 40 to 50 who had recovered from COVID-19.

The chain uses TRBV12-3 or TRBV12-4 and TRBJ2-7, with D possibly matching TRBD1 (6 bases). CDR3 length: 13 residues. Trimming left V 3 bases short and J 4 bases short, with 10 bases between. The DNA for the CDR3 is TGTGCCAGCAGTTTGGCAGGGGTTTACGAGCAGTACTTC. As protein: CASSLAGVYEQYF.

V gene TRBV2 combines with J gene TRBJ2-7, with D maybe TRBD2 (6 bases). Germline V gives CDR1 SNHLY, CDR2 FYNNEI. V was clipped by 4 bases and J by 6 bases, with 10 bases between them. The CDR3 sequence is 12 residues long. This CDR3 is CASSGDSSEQYF. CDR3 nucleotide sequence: TGTGCCAGCAGTGGGGACTCTTCCGAGCAGTACTTC.

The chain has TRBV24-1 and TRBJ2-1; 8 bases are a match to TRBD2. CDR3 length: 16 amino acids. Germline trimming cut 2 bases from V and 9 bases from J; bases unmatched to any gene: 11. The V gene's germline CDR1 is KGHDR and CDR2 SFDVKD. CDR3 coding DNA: TGTGCCACCAGTGATTCCAGCGGGAGAGGGGAAATTGAGCAGTTCTTC. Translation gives CATSDSSGRGEIEQFF.

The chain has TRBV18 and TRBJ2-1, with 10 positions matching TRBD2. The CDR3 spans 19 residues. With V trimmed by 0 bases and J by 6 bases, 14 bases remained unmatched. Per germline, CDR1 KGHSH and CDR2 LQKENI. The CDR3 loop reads CASSPPGLAGALSFNEQFF. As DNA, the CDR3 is TGTGCCAGCTCACCACCGGGGCTAGCGGGAGCCCTATCGTTCAATGAGCAGTTCTTC.

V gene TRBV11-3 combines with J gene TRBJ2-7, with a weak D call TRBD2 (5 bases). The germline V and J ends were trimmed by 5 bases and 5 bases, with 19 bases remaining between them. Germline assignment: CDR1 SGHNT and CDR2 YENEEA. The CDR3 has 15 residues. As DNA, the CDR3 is TGTGCCAGCAGCCCATCACAGTTCCTCGGGGACGAGCAGTACTTC. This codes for CASSPSQFLGDEQYF.

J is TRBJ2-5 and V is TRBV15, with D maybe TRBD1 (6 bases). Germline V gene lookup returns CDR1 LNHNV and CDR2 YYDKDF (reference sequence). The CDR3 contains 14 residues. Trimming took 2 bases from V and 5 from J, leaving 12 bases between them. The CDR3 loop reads CATSRHTGSETQYF. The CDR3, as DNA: TGTGCCACCAGCAGACACACAGGGTCGGAGACCCAGTACTTC.

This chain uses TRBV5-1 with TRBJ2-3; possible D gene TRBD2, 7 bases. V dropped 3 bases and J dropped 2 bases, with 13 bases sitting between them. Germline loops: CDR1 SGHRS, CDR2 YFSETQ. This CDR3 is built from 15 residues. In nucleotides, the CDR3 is TGCGCCAGCAGCTCCAGGGGACTACTCACAGATACGCAGTATTTT. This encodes CASSSRGLLTDTQYF.

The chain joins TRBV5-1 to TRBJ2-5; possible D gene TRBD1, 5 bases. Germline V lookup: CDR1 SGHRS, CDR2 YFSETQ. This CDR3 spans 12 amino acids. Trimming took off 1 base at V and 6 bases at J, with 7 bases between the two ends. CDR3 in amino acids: CASSLRGKTQYF. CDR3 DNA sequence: TGCGCCAGCAGCTTGAGGGGAAAGACCCAGTACTTC.

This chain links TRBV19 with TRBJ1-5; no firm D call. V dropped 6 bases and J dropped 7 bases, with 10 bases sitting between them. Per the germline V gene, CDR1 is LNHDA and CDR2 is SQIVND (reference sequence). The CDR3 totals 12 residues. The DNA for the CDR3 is TGTGCCAGTAGCCCTACTTGGCAGCCCCAGCATTTT. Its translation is CASSPTWQPQHF.

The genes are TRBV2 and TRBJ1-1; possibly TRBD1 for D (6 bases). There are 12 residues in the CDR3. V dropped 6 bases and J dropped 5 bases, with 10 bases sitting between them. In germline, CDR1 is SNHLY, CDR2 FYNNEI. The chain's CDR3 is CASSAGVTEAFF. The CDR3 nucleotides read TGTGCCAGCAGCGCAGGGGTTACTGAAGCTTTCTTT.

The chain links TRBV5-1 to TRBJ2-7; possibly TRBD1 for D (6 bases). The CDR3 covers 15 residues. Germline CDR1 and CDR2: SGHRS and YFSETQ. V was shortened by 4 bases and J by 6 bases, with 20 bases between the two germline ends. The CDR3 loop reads CASSLYTTGSSEQYF. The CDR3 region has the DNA TGCGCCAGCAGCCTTTATACAACAGGGTCTAGCGAGCAGTACTTC.

The CDR3 sequence: CSASDPGRDNNEQFF. The CDR3 DNA is TGCAGTGCTAGTGACCCTGGTCGAGACAACAATGAGCAGTTCTTC. The genes are TRBV20-1 and TRBJ2-1; the D is unclear. CDR3 size: 15 residues. Trimming took off 3 bases at V and 5 bases at J, with 17 bases between the two ends. Germline V gene sequence: CDR1 DFQATT, CDR2 SNEGSKA (reference sequence).

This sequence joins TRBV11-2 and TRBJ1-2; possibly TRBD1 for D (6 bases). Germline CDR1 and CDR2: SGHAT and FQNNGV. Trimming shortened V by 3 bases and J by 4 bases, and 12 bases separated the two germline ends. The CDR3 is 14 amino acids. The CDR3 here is CASSLGGASYGYTF. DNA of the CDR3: TGTGCCAGCAGCTTGGGGGGGGCTTCCTATGGCTACACCTTC.

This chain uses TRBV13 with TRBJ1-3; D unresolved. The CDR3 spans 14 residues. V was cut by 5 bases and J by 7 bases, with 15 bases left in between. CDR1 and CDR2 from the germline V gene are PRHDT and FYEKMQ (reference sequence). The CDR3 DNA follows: TGTGCCAGCAGCACCCCCGGGATAGGGAACACCATATATTTT. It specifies CASSTPGIGNTIYF.

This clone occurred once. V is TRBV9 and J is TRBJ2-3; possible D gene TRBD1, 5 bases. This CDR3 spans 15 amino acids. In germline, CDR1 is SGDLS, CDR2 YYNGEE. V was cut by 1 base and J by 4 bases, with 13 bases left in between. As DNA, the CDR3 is TGTGCCAGCAGCGTATGGAGCAGGGCAGCAGATACGCAGTATTTT. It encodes CASSVWSRAADTQYF.

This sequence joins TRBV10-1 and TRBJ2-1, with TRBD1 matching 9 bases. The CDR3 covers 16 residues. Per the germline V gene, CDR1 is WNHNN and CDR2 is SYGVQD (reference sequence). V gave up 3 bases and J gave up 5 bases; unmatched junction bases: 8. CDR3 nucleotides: TGCGCCAGCAGTGATTTCTTGACAGGGGGTCACAATGAGCAGTTCTTC. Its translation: CASSDFLTGGHNEQFF.

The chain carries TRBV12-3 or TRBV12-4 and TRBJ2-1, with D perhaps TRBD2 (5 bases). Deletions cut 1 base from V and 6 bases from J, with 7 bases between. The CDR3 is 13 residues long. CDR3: CASSLGTFNEQFF. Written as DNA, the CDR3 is TGTGCCAGCAGTTTAGGGACTTTCAATGAGCAGTTCTTC.

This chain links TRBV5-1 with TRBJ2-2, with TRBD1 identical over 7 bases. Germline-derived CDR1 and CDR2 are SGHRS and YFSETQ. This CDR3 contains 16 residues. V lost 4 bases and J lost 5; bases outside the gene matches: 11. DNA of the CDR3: TGCGCCAGCAGCCTCGCCGAGGGACAGAAAACCGGGGAGCTGTTTTTT. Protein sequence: CASSLAEGQKTGELFF.